A selection of T cell receptor beta chains follows, all from one sample in a study of PD-1 blockade in mismatch repair-deficient tumors. These receptors' antigens are unknown. The assay was immunoSEQ multiplex PCR, and TCRdb's table has in-frame clones only and misses some. The sample lists roughly 13,000 clones, approximately 80% occurring once. This specimen consisted of cells cultured in vitro, obtained from a patient treated with pembrolizumab. These receptor sequences come from an adult with mismatch repair-deficient cancer. Each CDR3 is given with its conserved first and last residue. The D gene is left open where the match is weak. Rows may omit the clone size; those that give it use once, few, many or a size class.

j_call,v_call,clone_size,d_call,cdr3_nt,cdr3_aa
TRBJ1-4,TRBV7-2,.,TRBD1,TGTGCCAGCAGCTTAGGGGACAGGGCCGAAAAACTGTTTTTT,CASSLGDRAEKLFF
TRBJ2-5,TRBV18,.,.,TGTGCCAGCTCACCACGGGACGGAGAAGAGACCCAGTACTTC,CASSPRDGEETQYF
TRBJ1-4,TRBV28,once,.,TGTGCCAGCAGGCGGGAAAAACTGTTTTTT,CASRREKLFF
TRBJ1-3,TRBV9,.,.,TGTGCCAGCAGCCCCACGATCTCTGGAAACACCATATATTTT,CASSPTISGNTIYF
TRBJ1-3,TRBV30,.,.,TGTGCGACACGGGGCTGGGGAAGTAGAAACACCATATATTTT,CATRGWGSRNTIYF
TRBJ2-1,TRBV7-9,.,TRBD2,TGTGCCAGCAGCCCCAGGACTAGCGGTACCAATGAGCAGTTCTTC,CASSPRTSGTNEQFF
TRBJ2-3,TRBV6-4,.,TRBD2,TGTGCCAGCAGTGACTCGGCGGGAGGGCCAGATACGCAGTATTTT,CASSDSAGGPDTQYF
TRBJ1-1,TRBV29-1,.,TRBD1,TGCAGCGTTGAGACAGGGATGAGGACTGAAGCTTTCTTT,CSVETGMRTEAFF
TRBJ2-3,TRBV7-3,.,TRBD2,TGTGCCAGCAGCGCACACGCTAGCGGGAGCCTTACAGATACGCAGTATTTT,CASSAHASGSLTDTQYF
TRBJ2-4,TRBV13,.,.,TGTGCCAGCAGCCCCGGCCCGGGGGTCCAACAAGCCAAAAACATTCAGTACTTC,CASSPGPGVQQAKNIQYF
TRBJ2-1,TRBV5-4,.,.,TGTGCCAGCAGCCGGCCGGGACTTGACTACAATGAGCAGTTCTTC,CASSRPGLDYNEQFF
TRBJ1-5,TRBV30,.,.,TGTGCCTGGAGTGGGGGGGTCAATCAGCCCCAGCATTTT,CAWSGGVNQPQHF
TRBJ1-2,TRBV6-5,.,.,TGTGCCAGCAGCTCCGATAATCGGCTGGTATCAGGCTACACCTTC,CASSSDNRLVSGYTF
TRBJ1-3,TRBV30,.,.,TGTGCCTGGAGTGTAAATGGAAGAAACACCATATATTTT,CAWSVNGRNTIYF
TRBJ1-6,TRBV27,.,.,TGTGCCAGCAGTACACTATACAGGAGTCGGAATTCACCCCTCCACTTT,CASSTLYRSRNSPLHF
TRBJ1-4,TRBV28,.,.,TGTGCCAGCAGTCCCCGGATTTTGGGGGCGTTTCTTGCGAAACTGTTTTTT,CASSPRILGAFLAKLFF
TRBJ2-7,TRBV6-5,.,.,TGTGCCAGCAGTTACGGACAGACCTACGAGCAGTACTTC,CASSYGQTYEQYF
TRBJ2-7,TRBV5-8,.,.,TGTGCCAGCAGCTTGGGACCTAGCTCCTACGAGCAGTACTTC,CASSLGPSSYEQYF
TRBJ1-1,TRBV14,.,.,TGTGCCAGCAGCCAAGATCGTCCCACAGAGAACAAGATCGGATACACTGAAGCTTTCTTT,CASSQDRPTENKIGYTEAFF
TRBJ2-7,TRBV28,.,.,TGTGCCAGCAGTTCCGGGGATGCCTACGAGCAGTACTTC,CASSSGDAYEQYF
TRBJ2-5,TRBV9,.,TRBD2,TGTGCCAGCAGCGTAGGGGGGGGGACCCAGTACTTC,CASSVGGGTQYF
TRBJ2-5,TRBV7-3,.,TRBD2,TGTGCCAGCAGCCTCACTAGCGGGCCCCAAGAGACCCAGTACTTC,CASSLTSGPQETQYF
TRBJ2-1,TRBV30,.,.,TGTGCCTGGAGTGACCCAACAGGGGAGCAGTTCTTC,CAWSDPTGEQFF
TRBJ2-3,TRBV7-3,.,TRBD2,TGTGCCAGCAGCTTAACGGGAGCGGGAGAGACGCAGTATTTT,CASSLTGAGETQYF
TRBJ1-1,TRBV14,.,.,TGTGCCAGCAGCCAAATCAAGGGGATCTTGGGGGGCACTGAAGCTTTCTTT,CASSQIKGILGGTEAFF
TRBJ1-4,TRBV11-2,once,.,TGTGCCAGCAGCTTAGACAGGGTCGAAAAACTGTTTTTT,CASSLDRVEKLFF
TRBJ2-3,TRBV5-4,once,TRBD1,TGTGCCAGCAGCTCCGGGGGGACAGGGAGCACAGATACGCAGTATTTT,CASSSGGTGSTDTQYF
TRBJ2-2,TRBV4-2,once,.,TGTGCCAGCAGCCAAGTTGGAGCAGGGAACACCGGGGAGCTGTTTTTT,CASSQVGAGNTGELFF
TRBJ1-6,TRBV5-6,once,.,TGTGCCAGCAGCTTTAATTATAATTCACCCCTCCACTTT,CASSFNYNSPLHF
TRBJ2-2,TRBV9,.,TRBD2,TGTGCCAGCAGCGTAGGCACTAGCGGGGCGAACACCGGGGAGCTGTTTTTT,CASSVGTSGANTGELFF
TRBJ2-1,TRBV2,.,TRBD2,TGTGCCAGCAGCGGATCACTAGCGGGAGTGTCTGAGCAGTTCTTC,CASSGSLAGVSEQFF
TRBJ2-1,TRBV10-2,.,TRBD2,TGCGCCAGCTTGAGGGCGGGAGGGAATGAGCAGTTCTTC,CASLRAGGNEQFF
TRBJ2-5,TRBV18,.,.,TGTGCCAGCTCACCAACGATTCAAGAGACCCAGTACTTC,CASSPTIQETQYF
TRBJ2-1,TRBV30,.,.,TGTGCCTGGACCGGGGGAGCCGGGCGTCATGAGCAGTTCTTC,CAWTGGAGRHEQFF
TRBJ1-4,TRBV28,.,TRBD1,TGTGCCAGCAGCCTCGGGACAGGCCTTAATGAAAAACTGTTTTTT,CASSLGTGLNEKLFF
TRBJ1-3,TRBV14,few,.,TGTGCCAGCAGTCAACTAAGTCCTCGGATTGACACCATATATTTT,CASSQLSPRIDTIYF
TRBJ1-5,TRBV2,.,TRBD1,TGTGCCAGCAGTCAGGACAGGGGGCAGCCCCAGCATTTT,CASSQDRGQPQHF
TRBJ1-1,TRBV20-1,.,.,TGCAGTGCTAGGGGAAGCACTGAAGCTTTCTTT,CSARGSTEAFF
TRBJ2-3,TRBV7-2,.,.,TGTGCCAGCAGCCCCGCGGCCACTAGCAGGGGCACAGATACGCAGTATTTT,CASSPAATSRGTDTQYF
TRBJ2-7,TRBV7-2,.,TRBD2,TGTGCCAGCAGCCAGGGACTAGCGGGAGTAGTCGAGCAGTACTTC,CASSQGLAGVVEQYF
TRBJ1-6,TRBV7-6,.,.,TGTGCCAGCAGTCCCGGCAGGAATAATTCACCCCTCCACTTT,CASSPGRNNSPLHF
TRBJ2-1,TRBV18,.,.,TGTGCCAGCTCAGGGGGCGTGAATGAGCAGTTCTTC,CASSGGVNEQFF
TRBJ2-1,TRBV19,.,.,TGTGCCAGTACCGTACTGGGCTTAGGAGGGGACAATGAGCAGTTCTTC,CASTVLGLGGDNEQFF
TRBJ2-1,TRBV28,.,.,TGTGCCAGCTTGATTAGGGGCGGGATGGGTTACAATGAGCAGTTCTTC,CASLIRGGMGYNEQFF
TRBJ1-1,TRBV6-5,.,.,TGTGCCAGCAGTTACCTATTCGCGACCACGAACACTGAAGCTTTCTTT,CASSYLFATTNTEAFF
TRBJ1-5,TRBV4-2,once,.,TGTGCCAGCAGCCAAGATTCGTCCAGGGGCGGGCAGCCCCAGCATTTT,CASSQDSSRGGQPQHF
TRBJ2-1,TRBV14,.,.,TGTGCCAGCAGCCCCCAATACAATGAGCAGTTCTTC,CASSPQYNEQFF
TRBJ2-7,TRBV9,.,.,TGTGCCAGCAGCGTAGAATCGATGGGGGCTCACGAGCAGTACTTC,CASSVESMGAHEQYF
TRBJ2-7,TRBV5-1,.,TRBD2,TGCGCCAGCAGCTTGACTAGCGGGTACTACGAGCAGTACTTC,CASSLTSGYYEQYF
TRBJ2-6,TRBV21-1,.,.,TGTGCCAGCAGGGAGGGGACTCCTTACTCTGGGGCCAACGTCCTGACTTTC,CASREGTPYSGANVLTF
TRBJ1-4,TRBV28,.,TRBD1,TGTGCCAGCAGACTCGGGGACAGCCCATTTGCAACTAATGAAAAACTGTTTTTT,CASRLGDSPFATNEKLFF
TRBJ2-2,TRBV28,.,.,TGTGCCAGCAGGGCCCGGACAGGGGTAGTAGGACTAGCGATCGGGGAGCTGTTTTTT,CASRARTGVVGLAIGELFF